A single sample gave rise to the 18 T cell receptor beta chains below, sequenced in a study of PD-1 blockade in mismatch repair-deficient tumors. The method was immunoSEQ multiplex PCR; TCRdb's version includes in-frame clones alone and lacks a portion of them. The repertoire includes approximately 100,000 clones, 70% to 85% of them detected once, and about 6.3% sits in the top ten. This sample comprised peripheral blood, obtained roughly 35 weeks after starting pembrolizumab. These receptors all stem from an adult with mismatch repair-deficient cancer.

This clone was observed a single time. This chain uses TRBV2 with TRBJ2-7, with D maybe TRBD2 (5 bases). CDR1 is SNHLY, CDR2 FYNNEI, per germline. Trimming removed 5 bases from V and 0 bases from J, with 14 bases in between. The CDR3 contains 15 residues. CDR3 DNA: TGTGCCAGCAGTCTCGACCGGGGAGACTCCTACGAGCAGTACTTC. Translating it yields CASSLDRGDSYEQYF. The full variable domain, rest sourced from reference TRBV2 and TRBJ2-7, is EPEVTQTPSHQVTQMGQEVILRCVPISNHLYFYWYRQILGQKVEFLVSFYNNEISEKSEIFDDQFSVERPDGSNFTLKIRSTKLEDSAMYFCASSLDRGDSYEQYFGPGTRLTVT.

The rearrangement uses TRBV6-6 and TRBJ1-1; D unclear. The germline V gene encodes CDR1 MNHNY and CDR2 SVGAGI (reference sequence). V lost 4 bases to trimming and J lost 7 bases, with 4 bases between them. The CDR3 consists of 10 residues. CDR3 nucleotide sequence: TGTGCCAGCAGTTGGGATGAAGCTTTCTTT. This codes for CASSWDEAFF.

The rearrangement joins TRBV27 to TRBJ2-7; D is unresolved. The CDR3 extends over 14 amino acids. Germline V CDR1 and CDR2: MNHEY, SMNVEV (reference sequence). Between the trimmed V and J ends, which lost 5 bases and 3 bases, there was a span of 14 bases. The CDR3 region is CASSTETLNYEQYF. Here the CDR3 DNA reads TGTGCCAGCAGTACCGAGACATTGAACTACGAGCAGTACTTC.

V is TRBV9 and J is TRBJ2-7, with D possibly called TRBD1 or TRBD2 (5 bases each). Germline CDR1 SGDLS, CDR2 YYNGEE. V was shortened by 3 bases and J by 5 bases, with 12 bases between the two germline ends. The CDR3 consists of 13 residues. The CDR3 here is CASSAPQGDEQYF. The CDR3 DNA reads TGTGCCAGCAGCGCGCCGCAGGGAGACGAGCAGTACTTC.

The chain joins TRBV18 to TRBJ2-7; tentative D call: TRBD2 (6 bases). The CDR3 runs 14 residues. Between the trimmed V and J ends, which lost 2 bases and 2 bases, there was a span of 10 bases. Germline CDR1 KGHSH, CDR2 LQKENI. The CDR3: CASSPAGRTYEQYF. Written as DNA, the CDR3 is TGTGCCAGCTCACCAGCCGGGAGAACCTACGAGCAGTACTTC.

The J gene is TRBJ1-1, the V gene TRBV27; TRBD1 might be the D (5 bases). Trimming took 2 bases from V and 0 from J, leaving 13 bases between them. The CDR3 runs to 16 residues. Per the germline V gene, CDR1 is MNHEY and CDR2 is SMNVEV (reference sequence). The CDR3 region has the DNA TGTGCCAGCAGTTTAAGAGGGAGGGGTATGAACACTGAAGCTTTCTTT. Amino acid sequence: CASSLRGRGMNTEAFF.

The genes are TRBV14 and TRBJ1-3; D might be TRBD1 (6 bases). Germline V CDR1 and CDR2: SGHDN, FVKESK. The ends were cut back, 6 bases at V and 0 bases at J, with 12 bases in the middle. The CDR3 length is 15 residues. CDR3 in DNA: TGTGCCAGCAGTGATCAGGGGATCTCTGGAAACACCATATATTTT. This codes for CASSDQGISGNTIYF.

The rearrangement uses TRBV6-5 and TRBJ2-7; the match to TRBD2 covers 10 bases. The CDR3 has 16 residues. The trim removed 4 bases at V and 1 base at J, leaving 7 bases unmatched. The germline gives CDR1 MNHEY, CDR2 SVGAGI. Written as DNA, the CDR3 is TGTGCCAGCAGTTTGGTAGCGGGAGGTAAATCCTACGAGCAGTACTTC. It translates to CASSLVAGGKSYEQYF.

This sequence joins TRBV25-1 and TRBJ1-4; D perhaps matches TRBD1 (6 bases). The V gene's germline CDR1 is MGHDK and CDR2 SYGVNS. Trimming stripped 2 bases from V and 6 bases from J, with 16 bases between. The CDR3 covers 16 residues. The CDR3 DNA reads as TGTGCCAGCAGTGAAGCCTTACAGGGCGGTCATGAAAAACTGTTTTTT. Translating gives CASSEALQGGHEKLFF.

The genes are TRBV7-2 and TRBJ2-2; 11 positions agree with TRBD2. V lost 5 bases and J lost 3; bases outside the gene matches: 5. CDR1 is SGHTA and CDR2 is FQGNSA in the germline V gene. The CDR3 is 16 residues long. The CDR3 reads CASSAQLAGDTGELFF. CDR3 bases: TGTGCCAGCAGCGCACAACTAGCGGGAGACACCGGGGAGCTGTTTTTT.

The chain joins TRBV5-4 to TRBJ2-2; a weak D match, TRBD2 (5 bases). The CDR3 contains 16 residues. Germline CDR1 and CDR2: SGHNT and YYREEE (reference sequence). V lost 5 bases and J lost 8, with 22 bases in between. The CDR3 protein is CASSEPGRLSVGELFF. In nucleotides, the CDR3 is TGTGCCAGCAGTGAGCCGGGAAGGCTCTCTGTTGGGGAGCTGTTTTTT.

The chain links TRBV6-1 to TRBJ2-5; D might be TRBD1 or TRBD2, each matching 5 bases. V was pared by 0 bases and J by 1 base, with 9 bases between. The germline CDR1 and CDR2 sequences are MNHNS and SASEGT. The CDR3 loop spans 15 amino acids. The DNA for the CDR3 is TGTGCCAGCAGTGAAGCGATGGGACGCCAAGAGACCCAGTACTTC. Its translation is CASSEAMGRQETQYF.

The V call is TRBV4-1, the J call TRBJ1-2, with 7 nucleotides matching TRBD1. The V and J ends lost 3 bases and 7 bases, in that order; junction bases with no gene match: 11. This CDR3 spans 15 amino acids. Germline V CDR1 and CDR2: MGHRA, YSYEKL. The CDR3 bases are TGCGCCAGCAGCCACACGCACGACAGGGTTGGTGGCTACACCTTC. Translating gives CASSHTHDRVGGYTF.

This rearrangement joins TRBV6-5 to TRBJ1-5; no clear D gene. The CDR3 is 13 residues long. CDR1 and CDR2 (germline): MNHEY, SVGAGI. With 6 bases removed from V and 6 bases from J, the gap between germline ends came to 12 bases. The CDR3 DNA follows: TGTGCCAGCAGCTCCACGTTCGGTCAGCCCCAGCATTTT. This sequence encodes CASSSTFGQPQHF.

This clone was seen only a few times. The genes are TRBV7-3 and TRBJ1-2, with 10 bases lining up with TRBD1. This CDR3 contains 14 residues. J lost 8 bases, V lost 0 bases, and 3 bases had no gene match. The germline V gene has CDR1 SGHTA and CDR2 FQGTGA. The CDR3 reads CASSLTDRGQGYTF. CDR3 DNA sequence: TGTGCCAGCAGCTTAACCGACAGGGGGCAGGGCTACACCTTC.

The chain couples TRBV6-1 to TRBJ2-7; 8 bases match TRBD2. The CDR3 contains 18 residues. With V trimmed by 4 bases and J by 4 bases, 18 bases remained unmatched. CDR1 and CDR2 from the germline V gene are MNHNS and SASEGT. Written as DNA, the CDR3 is TGTGCCAGCAGTGGAGGGGCGGGAGGCGACGTCGGGTGGTACGAGCAGTACTTC. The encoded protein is CASSGGAGGDVGWYEQYF.

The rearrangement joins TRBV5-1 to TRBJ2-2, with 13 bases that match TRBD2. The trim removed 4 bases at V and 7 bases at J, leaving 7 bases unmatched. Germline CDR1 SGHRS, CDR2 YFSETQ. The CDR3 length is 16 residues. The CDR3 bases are TGCGCCAGCAGCATCGGACTAGCGGGAGTAAACGGGGAGCTGTTTTTT. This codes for CASSIGLAGVNGELFF.

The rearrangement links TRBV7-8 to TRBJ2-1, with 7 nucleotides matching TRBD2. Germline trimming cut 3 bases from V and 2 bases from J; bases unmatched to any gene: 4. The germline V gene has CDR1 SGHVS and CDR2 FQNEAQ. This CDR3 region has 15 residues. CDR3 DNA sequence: TGTGCCAGCAGCTTGGGCGGGAGCACCTACAATGAGCAGTTCTTC. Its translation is CASSLGGSTYNEQFF.